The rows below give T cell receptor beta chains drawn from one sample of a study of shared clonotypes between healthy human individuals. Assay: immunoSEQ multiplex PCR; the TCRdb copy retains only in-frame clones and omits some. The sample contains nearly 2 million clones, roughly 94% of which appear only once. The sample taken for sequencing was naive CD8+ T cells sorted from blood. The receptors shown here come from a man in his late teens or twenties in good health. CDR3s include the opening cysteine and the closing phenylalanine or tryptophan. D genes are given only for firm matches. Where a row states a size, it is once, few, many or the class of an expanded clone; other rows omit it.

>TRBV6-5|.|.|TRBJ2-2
TGTGCCAGCAGTTACTCTGGAGACACCGGGGAGCTGTTTTTT
CASSYSGDTGELFF
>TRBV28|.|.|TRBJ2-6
TGTGCCAGCAGTCCTCCGGAGGGCTCTGGGGCCAACGTCCTGACTTTC
CASSPPEGSGANVLTF
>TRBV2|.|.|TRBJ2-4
TGTGCCAGCAGCAGAAGGGGAAGCCAAAACATTCAGTACTTC
CASSRRGSQNIQYF
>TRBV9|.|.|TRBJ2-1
TGTGCCAGCAGCGTAGAGACGCTCTCCTACAATGAGCAGTTCTTC
CASSVETLSYNEQFF
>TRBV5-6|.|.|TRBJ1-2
TGTGCCAGCAGCTTTCTTGTGAGAGGGGATGGCTATGGCTACACCTTC
CASSFLVRGDGYGYTF
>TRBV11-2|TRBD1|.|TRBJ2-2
TGTGCCAGCAGCTTAGATCTTCGACAGGGGATGGGCGGGGAGCTGTTTTTT
CASSLDLRQGMGGELFF
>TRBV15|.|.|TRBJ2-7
TGTGCCACCGCAGGGGATAGAGTGAGATACGAGCAGTACTTC
CATAGDRVRYEQYF
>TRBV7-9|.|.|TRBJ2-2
TGTGCCAGCAGCTCAAGCGTAACGGAGAGGAACACCGGGGAGCTGTTTTTT
CASSSSVTERNTGELFF
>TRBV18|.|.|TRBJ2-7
TGTGCCAGCTCACCTGGCAGGGGATACGAGCAGTACTTC
CASSPGRGYEQYF
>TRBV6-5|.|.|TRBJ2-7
TGTGCCAGCAGCTTAGGAGAATCCTACGAGCAGTACTTC
CASSLGESYEQYF
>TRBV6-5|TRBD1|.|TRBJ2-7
TGTGCCAGCAATCTACAGGGGTCTTGCGAGCAGTACTTC
CASNLQGSCEQYF
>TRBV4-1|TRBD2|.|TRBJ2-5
TGCGCCAGCAGCCAAGGAACTAGCGGGGGGTCTCACGAGACCCAGTACTTC
CASSQGTSGGSHETQYF
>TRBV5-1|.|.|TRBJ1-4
TGCGCCAGCAGCTTGTGGGGTCAGACTAATGAAAAACTGTTTTTT
CASSLWGQTNEKLFF
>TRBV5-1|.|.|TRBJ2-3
TGCGCCAGCAGCATCGCGGACACTAGCACAGATACGCAGTATTTT
CASSIADTSTDTQYF
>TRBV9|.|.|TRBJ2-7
TGTGCCAGCAGCGTAGCCCCCCTCTACGAGCAGTACTTC
CASSVAPLYEQYF
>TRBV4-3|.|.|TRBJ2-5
TGCGCCAGCAGCCAAGAGGCCGGGACGCTCCAAGAGACCCAGTACTTC
CASSQEAGTLQETQYF
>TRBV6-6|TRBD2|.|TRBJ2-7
TGTGCCAGCAGTCAGGGACTAGCGGGGTGGGACGAGCAGTACTTC
CASSQGLAGWDEQYF
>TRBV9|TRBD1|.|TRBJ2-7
TGTGCCAGCAGCCCTCGGACAGGGTCAGGCTACGAGCAGTACTTC
CASSPRTGSGYEQYF
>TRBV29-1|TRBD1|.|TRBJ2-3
TGCAGCGTAGAGACACAGGGGGGCACAGATACGCAGTATTTT
CSVETQGGTDTQYF
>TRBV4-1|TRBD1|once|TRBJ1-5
TGCGCCAGCAGCCAACTTCAGGGGGCCGGCAATCAGCCCCAGCATTTT
CASSQLQGAGNQPQHF
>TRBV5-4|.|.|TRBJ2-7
TGTGCCAGCAGCTCCGGGGGAAGCTCCTACGAGCAGTACTTC
CASSSGGSSYEQYF
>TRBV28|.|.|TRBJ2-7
TGTGCCAGCAGTTTTGGACCCTCCTACGAGCAGTACTTC
CASSFGPSYEQYF
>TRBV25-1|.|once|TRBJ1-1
TGTGCCAGCAGTGGGCTTTGGGACGCGAACACTGAAGCTTTCTTT
CASSGLWDANTEAFF
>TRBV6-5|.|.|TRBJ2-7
TGTGCCAGCAGTTATGATGCGGGACAGAACTACGAGCAGTACTTC
CASSYDAGQNYEQYF
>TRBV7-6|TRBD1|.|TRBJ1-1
TGTGCCAGCATACAGGGGGAGAACACTGAAGCTTTCTTT
CASIQGENTEAFF
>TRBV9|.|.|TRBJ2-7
TGTGCCAGCAGCGTTGGGGGAGGAAGTAACTACGAGCAGTACTTC
CASSVGGGSNYEQYF
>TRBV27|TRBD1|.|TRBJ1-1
TGTGCCAGCAGTATGCAGGGGGATGGGGCTGAAGCTTTCTTT
CASSMQGDGAEAFF
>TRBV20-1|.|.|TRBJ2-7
TGCAGTGCCGATAGGCAGAACGAGCAGTACTTC
CSADRQNEQYF
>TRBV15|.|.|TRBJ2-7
TGTGCCACCAGCAGAGACAGGGGATACGAGCAGTACTTC
CATSRDRGYEQYF
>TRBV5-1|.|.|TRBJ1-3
TGCGCCAGCAGCTTATCCGAAGACAGTCACCCCTCTGGAAACACCATATATTTT
CASSLSEDSHPSGNTIYF
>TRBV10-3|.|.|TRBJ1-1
TGTGCCATCAGTGAAGGGGGGACGAACACTGAAGCTTTCTTT
CAISEGGTNTEAFF
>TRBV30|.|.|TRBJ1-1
TGTGCCTGGAGTGTACTCGTCCAGACAGCAGAAGCTTTCTTT
CAWSVLVQTAEAFF
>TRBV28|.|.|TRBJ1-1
TGTGCCAGCAGTTTCGACATGGTTGGCACTGAAGCTTTCTTT
CASSFDMVGTEAFF
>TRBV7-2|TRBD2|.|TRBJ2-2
TGTGCCAGCAGCCTACTAGCGGGATTATACACCGGGGAGCTGTTTTTT
CASSLLAGLYTGELFF
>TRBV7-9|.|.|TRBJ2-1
TGTGCCAGCAGCAACATTGGGTCATACAATGAGCAGTTCTTC
CASSNIGSYNEQFF
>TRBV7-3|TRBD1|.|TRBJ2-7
TGTGCCAGCAGCTACTCCGCAGGGGGCTACGAGCAGTACTTC
CASSYSAGGYEQYF
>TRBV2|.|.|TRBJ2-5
TGTGCCAGCAGTGTGGGCACAGTCACTCAAGAGACCCAGTACTTC
CASSVGTVTQETQYF
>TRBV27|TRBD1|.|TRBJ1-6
TGTGCCAGCAGTTTAAGTCAGGGGGCTAATTCACCCCTCCACTTT
CASSLSQGANSPLHF
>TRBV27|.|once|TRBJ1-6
TGTGCCAGCAGTTTCAGACAGTTGAATTCACCCCTCCACTTT
CASSFRQLNSPLHF
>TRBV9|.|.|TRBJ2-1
TGTGCCAGCAGCCCTCCGTATCAGCTGGACAATGAGCAGTTCTTC
CASSPPYQLDNEQFF
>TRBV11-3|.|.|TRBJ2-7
TGTGCCAGCAGCCCAGGGGGGGAGGCCTACGAGCAGTACTTC
CASSPGGEAYEQYF
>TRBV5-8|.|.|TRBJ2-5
TGTGCCAGCAGCTCTATGACCCCGTACTTC
CASSSMTPYF
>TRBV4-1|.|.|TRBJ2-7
TGCGCCAGCAGCCAAACTACCGGGACCGACAAGTACTTC
CASSQTTGTDKYF
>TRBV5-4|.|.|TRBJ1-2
TGTGCCAGCAGCTTGGGAGTGTCTGGCTACACCTTC
CASSLGVSGYTF
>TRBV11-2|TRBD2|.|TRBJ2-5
TGTGCCAGCAGCTTAGAGGCGCGGGAGGCGGAGACCCAGTACTTC
CASSLEAREAETQYF
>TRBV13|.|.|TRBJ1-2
TGTGCCAGCAGCCCGGGCCCAGGGAAGGGCTACACCTTC
CASSPGPGKGYTF
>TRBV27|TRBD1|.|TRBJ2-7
TGTGCCAGCAGCCTCCGACAGGGTTCCAACGAGCAGTACTTC
CASSLRQGSNEQYF
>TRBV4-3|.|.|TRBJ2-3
TGCGCCAGCAGCCAAGAGAGACTAGGAGACCTCTCAGATACGCAGTATTTT
CASSQERLGDLSDTQYF
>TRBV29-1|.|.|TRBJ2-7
TGCACTGTGTGGGACGGCTTGAACGAGCAGTACTTC
CTVWDGLNEQYF
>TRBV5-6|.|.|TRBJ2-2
TGTGCCAGCAGCTTGGCGCTCGGGGAGCTGTTTTTT
CASSLALGELFF